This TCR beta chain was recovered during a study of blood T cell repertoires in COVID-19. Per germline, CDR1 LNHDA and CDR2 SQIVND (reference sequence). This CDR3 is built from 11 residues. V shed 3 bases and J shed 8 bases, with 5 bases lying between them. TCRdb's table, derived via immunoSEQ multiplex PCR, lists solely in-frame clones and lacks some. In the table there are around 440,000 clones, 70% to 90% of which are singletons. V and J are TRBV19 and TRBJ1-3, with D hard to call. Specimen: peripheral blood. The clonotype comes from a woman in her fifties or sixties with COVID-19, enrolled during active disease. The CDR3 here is CASSIQDTIYF. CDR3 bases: TGTGCCAGTAGTATTCAGGACACCATATATTTT.